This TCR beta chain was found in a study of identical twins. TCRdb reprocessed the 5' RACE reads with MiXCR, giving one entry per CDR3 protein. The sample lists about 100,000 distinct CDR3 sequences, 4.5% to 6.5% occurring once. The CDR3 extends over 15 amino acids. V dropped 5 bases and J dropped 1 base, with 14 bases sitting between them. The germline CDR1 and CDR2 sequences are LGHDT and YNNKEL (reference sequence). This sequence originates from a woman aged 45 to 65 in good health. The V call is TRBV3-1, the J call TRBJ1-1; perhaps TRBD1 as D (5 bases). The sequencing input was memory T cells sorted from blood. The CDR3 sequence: CASSVPGAWNTEAFF. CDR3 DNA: TGTGCCAGCAGCGTCCCCGGGGCCTGGAACACTGAAGCTTTCTTT.